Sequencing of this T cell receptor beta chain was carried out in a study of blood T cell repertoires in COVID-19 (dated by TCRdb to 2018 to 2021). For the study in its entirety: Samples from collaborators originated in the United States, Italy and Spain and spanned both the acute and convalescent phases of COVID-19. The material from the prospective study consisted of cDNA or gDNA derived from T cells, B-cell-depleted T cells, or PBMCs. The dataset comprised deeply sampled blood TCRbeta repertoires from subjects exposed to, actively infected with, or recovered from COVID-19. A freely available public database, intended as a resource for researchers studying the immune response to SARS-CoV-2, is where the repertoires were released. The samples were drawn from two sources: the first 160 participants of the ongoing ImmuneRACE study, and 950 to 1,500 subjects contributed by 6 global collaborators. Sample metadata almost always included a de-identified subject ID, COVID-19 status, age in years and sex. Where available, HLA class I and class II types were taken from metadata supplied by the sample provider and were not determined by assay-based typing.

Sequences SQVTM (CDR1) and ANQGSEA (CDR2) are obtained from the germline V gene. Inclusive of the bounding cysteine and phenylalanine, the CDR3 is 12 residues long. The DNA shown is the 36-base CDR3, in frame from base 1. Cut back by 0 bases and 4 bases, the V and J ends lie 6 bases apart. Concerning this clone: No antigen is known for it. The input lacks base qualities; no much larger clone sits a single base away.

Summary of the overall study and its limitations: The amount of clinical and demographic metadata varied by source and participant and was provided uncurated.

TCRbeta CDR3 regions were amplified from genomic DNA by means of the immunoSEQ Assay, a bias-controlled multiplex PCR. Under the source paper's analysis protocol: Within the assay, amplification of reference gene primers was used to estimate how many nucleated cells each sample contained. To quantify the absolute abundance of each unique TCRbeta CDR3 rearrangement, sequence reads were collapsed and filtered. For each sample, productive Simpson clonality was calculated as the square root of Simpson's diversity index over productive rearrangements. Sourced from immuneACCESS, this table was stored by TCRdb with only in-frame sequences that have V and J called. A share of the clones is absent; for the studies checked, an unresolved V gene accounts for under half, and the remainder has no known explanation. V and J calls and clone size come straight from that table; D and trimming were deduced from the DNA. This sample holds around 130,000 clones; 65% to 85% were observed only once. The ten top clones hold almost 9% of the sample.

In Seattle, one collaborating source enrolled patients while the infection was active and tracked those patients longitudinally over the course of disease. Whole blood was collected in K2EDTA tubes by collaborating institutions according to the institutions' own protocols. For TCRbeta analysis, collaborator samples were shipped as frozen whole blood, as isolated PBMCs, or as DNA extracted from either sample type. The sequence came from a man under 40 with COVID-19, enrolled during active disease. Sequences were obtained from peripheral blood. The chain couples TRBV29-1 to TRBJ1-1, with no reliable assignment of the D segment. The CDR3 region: CSVEDTGTEAFF. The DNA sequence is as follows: TGCAGCGTTGAAGATACGGGCACTGAAGCTTTCTTT.